Listed below are T cell receptor beta chains from one sample, sequenced in a study of T cells in Graves' hyperthyroidism and ophthalmopathy. TCRdb reprocessed the multiplex PCR reads with MiXCR, giving one entry per CDR3 protein. The data contain approximately 640,000 distinct CDR3 sequences, 45% of them singletons. Sequencing used peripheral blood or thyroid tissue (not recorded which). All receptors derive from an adult man with Graves' disease, either hyperthyroidism or ophthalmopathy (not recorded which). Each CDR3 is given with its conserved first and last residue. The D gene is left open where the match is weak. Some rows have no size entry. The others give once, few or many, or a class for an expanded clone.

j_call d_call clone_size v_call cdr3_nt cdr3_aa
TRBJ1-2 . . TRBV29-1 TGCAGCGTACCCGACCGGGAGGGCTACACCTTC CSVPDREGYTF
TRBJ1-2 . few TRBV12-3/TRBV12-4 TGTGCCAGCAGTTTAGGAGTGATACGGAGATCGGGCTACACCTTC CASSLGVIRRSGYTF
TRBJ1-1 . few TRBV9 TGTGCCAGCAGCACGGCGGGGACTCGAGTGGACACTGAAGCTTTCTTT CASSTAGTRVDTEAFF
TRBJ2-7 . . TRBV7-8 TGTGCCAGCAGCCCGGATCCCTACGAGCAGTACTTC CASSPDPYEQYF
TRBJ1-1 . few TRBV20-1 TGCAGTGCTCAGGGGAGCGGGATGAACACTGAAGCTTTCTTT CSAQGSGMNTEAFF
TRBJ1-4 . . TRBV2 TGTGCCAGCAGTGAACGCAGCGATGGAAAACTGTTTTTT CASSERSDGKLFF
TRBJ1-1 . . TRBV20-1 TGCAGTGCCCGACCCGGCCGGACGGAAAACACTGAAGCTTTCTTT CSARPGRTENTEAFF
TRBJ2-5 . many TRBV9 TGTGCCAGCAGCCAAGGAGGACCTAGCCAAGAGACCCAGTACTTC CASSQGGPSQETQYF
TRBJ1-4 . . TRBV20-1 TGCAGTGCTCCAACGGAGGGAGGAGAAAAACTGTCTTTT CSAPTEGGEKLSF
TRBJ2-7 . few TRBV6-5 TGTGCCAGCAGTTCAAACACGGACTTCTACGAGCAGTACTTC CASSSNTDFYEQYF
TRBJ2-7 . . TRBV10-3 TGTGCCGTCGTGGACGGGGATTTTTCCTTC CAVVDGDFSF
TRBJ2-5 . many TRBV5-4 TGTGCCAGCAGTACCGAACAAGAGACCCAGTACTTC CASSTEQETQYF
TRBJ1-1 . . TRBV6-4 TGTGCCAGCAGTGACAGGCCGAACACTGAAGCTTTCTTT CASSDRPNTEAFF
TRBJ2-2 . . TRBV19 TGTGCCAGTAACAGGGCTATGAACACCGGGGAGCTGTTTTTT CASNRAMNTGELFF
TRBJ2-7 TRBD1 . TRBV11-1 TGTGCCAGCAGACACCGGGACAGGGTGGATGAGCAGTACTTC CASRHRDRVDEQYF
TRBJ1-2 TRBD1 . TRBV20-1 TGCAGTGCTAGAGGGGCTGACAGGGACTATGGCTACACCTTC CSARGADRDYGYTF
TRBJ2-2 TRBD1 . TRBV2 TGTGCCAGCAGCCAACCGGACAGGGGCACCGGGGAGCTGTTTTTT CASSQPDRGTGELFF
TRBJ1-1 TRBD1 . TRBV10-3 TGTGCCATCAGGGACAGGGTTGGCACTGAAGCTTTCTTT CAIRDRVGTEAFF
TRBJ1-5 TRBD1 . TRBV10-3 TGTGCCAGCAGTTACTCAGGGACAGGGTCGACCCATCAGCCCCAGCATTTT CASSYSGTGSTHQPQHF
TRBJ1-1 . . TRBV20-1 TGCAGTGCTAGAGTTTTGGGGAACACTGAAGCTTTCTTT CSARVLGNTEAFF
TRBJ2-2 TRBD1 . TRBV29-1 TGCAGCGTTCAAGAACAGGGGATGACCTCGAGCACCGGGGAGCTGTTTTTT CSVQEQGMTSSTGELFF
TRBJ1-5 . few TRBV24-1 TGTGCCAGCAGACCCCTGGGGGCTAGCAATCAGCCCCAGCATTTT CASRPLGASNQPQHF
TRBJ2-5 . . TRBV9 TGTGCCAGCAGCCCATTTGGTGGGGGTGTAGGAGAGACCCAGTACTTC CASSPFGGGVGETQYF
TRBJ1-2 . few TRBV12-3/TRBV12-4 TGTGCCAGCAGTTTATGGGGGTTGCGGGGCTACACCTTC CASSLWGLRGYTF
TRBJ1-1 . many TRBV5-1 TGCGCCAGCAGCTCCTCGGCAGGCAGTAACACTGAAGCTTTCTTT CASSSSAGSNTEAFF
TRBJ2-2 TRBD1 . TRBV2 TGTGCCAGCAGTGGGACAGGGGGCAGCGGGCGGGACACCGGGGAGCTGTTTTTT CASSGTGGSGRDTGELFF
TRBJ2-7 TRBD2 few TRBV20-1 TGCAGTGCTAGAGAAATAGCGGGAGGCTCCTACGAGCAGTACTTC CSAREIAGGSYEQYF
TRBJ1-5 . . TRBV5-4 TGTGTCAGCAGTTTTGGGGTCAATCAGCCCCAGCATTTT CVSSFGVNQPQHF
TRBJ2-7 . . TRBV5-1 TGCGCCAGCAGTCGAGTTCGGGGCTTTTCCTACGAGCAGTACTTC CASSRVRGFSYEQYF
TRBJ1-4 . many TRBV5-1 TGCGCCAGCAGCTCCGGCAGGGAGGAGGAAAAACTGTTTTTT CASSSGREEEKLFF
TRBJ2-7 . many TRBV7-8 TGTGCCAGCAGCACGAGACAGACGGGCTACGAGCAGTACTTC CASSTRQTGYEQYF
TRBJ1-6 TRBD1 many TRBV11-3 TGTGCCAGCAGCTTGACTCCCCCCGGGACAGGGTATAATTCACCCCTCCACTTT CASSLTPPGTGYNSPLHF
TRBJ1-6 TRBD1 many TRBV2 TGTGCCAGCAGATACAGGGGCAATAATTCACCCCTCCACTTT CASRYRGNNSPLHF
TRBJ2-7 . once TRBV7-6 TGTGCCAGCAGCTCAGCTAGCGCCCACTCCTACGAGCAGTACTTC CASSSASAHSYEQYF
TRBJ2-7 . few TRBV5-1 TGCGCCAGCAGGGCATACCAGGGTTCCAACGAGCAGTACTTC CASRAYQGSNEQYF
TRBJ1-1 . once TRBV29-1 TGCAGCGTTGCGGAGGGGGGCGCGGGCACTGAAGCTTTCTTT CSVAEGGAGTEAFF